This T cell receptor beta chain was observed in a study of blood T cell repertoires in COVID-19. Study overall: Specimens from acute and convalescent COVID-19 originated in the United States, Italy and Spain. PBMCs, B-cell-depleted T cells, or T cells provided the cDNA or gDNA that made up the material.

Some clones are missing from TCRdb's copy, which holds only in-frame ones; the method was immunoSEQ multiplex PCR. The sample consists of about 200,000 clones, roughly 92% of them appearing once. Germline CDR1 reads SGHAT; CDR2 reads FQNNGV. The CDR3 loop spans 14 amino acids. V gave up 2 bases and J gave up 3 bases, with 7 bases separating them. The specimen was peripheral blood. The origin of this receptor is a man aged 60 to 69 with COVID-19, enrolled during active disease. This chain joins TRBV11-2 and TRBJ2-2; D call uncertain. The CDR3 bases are TGTGCCAGCAGCTTAAAACTTGACACCGGGGAGCTGTTTTTT. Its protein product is CASSLKLDTGELFF.